This is a list of T cell receptor beta chains from one sample in a study of type 1 and type 2 diabetes patients. TCRdb reprocessed the multiplex PCR reads via MiXCR and lists one record per CDR3 protein. The sample shows 250,000 to 300,000 distinct CDR3 sequences, roughly 44% of them seen only once. The sequenced material came from peripheral blood mononuclear cells (PBMCs). Source of these receptors: a man aged 18 to 35 with type 2 diabetes. The CDR3 runs from the conserved cysteine through the conserved F or W. A D gene is named only where the DNA matches it firmly. Clone size appears in some rows only: once, few, many, or a class for an expanded clone.

j_call: TRBJ2-2
v_call: TRBV10-1
clone_size: few
d_call: NA
cdr3_aa: CASGRDPGTGELFF
cdr3_nt: TGCGCCAGCGGGCGGGACCCAGGAACCGGGGAGCTGTTTTTT

j_call: TRBJ1-1
v_call: TRBV7-8
clone_size: few
d_call: NA
cdr3_aa: CASSLGRGAGGVFF
cdr3_nt: TGTGCCAGCAGCTTAGGTCGCGGTGCCGGGGGAGTTTTCTTT

j_call: TRBJ2-3
v_call: TRBV10-3
clone_size: NA
d_call: NA
cdr3_aa: CAISGGGIASDTQYF
cdr3_nt: TGTGCCATCAGTGGGGGTGGAATAGCATCAGATACGCAGTATTTT

j_call: TRBJ2-5
v_call: TRBV10-3
clone_size: NA
d_call: NA
cdr3_aa: CAISVSESGETQYF
cdr3_nt: TGTGCCATCAGTGTGAGCGAATCTGGAGAGACCCAGTACTTC

j_call: TRBJ1-2
v_call: TRBV30
clone_size: few
d_call: NA
cdr3_aa: CAWSVADASFYGYTF
cdr3_nt: TGTGCCTGGAGTGTTGCGGACGCATCCTTCTATGGCTACACCTTC

j_call: TRBJ2-3
v_call: TRBV7-2
clone_size: NA
d_call: NA
cdr3_aa: CASSYQSSPSTDTQYF
cdr3_nt: TGTGCCAGCAGTTACCAGTCTAGTCCCAGCACAGATACGCAGTATTTT

j_call: TRBJ1-2
v_call: TRBV11-2
clone_size: few
d_call: TRBD1
cdr3_aa: CASSPTGSMDYTF
cdr3_nt: TGTGCCAGCAGCCCGACAGGGTCTATGGACTACACCTTC

j_call: TRBJ1-5
v_call: TRBV20-1
clone_size: NA
d_call: TRBD1
cdr3_aa: CSAGGQGPGKPQHF
cdr3_nt: TGCAGTGCTGGGGGACAGGGGCCAGGGAAGCCCCAGCATTTT

j_call: TRBJ1-6
v_call: TRBV27
clone_size: few
d_call: NA
cdr3_aa: CASSLSGGGRSPLHF
cdr3_nt: TGTGCCAGCAGTTTATCGGGGGGTGGACGTTCACCCCTCCACTTT

j_call: TRBJ2-7
v_call: TRBV11-2
clone_size: NA
d_call: NA
cdr3_aa: CASSLEGADEQYF
cdr3_nt: TGTGCCAGCAGCTTAGAGGGGGCGGACGAGCAGTACTTC

j_call: TRBJ2-1
v_call: TRBV27
clone_size: NA
d_call: NA
cdr3_aa: CASSLWSGGGYNEQFF
cdr3_nt: TGTGCCAGCAGTTTATGGTCTGGAGGGGGTTACAATGAGCAGTTCTTC

j_call: TRBJ1-1
v_call: TRBV25-1
clone_size: many
d_call: NA
cdr3_aa: CASHSFGDEAFF
cdr3_nt: TGTGCCAGCCATTCTTTCGGGGATGAAGCTTTCTTT

j_call: TRBJ1-1
v_call: TRBV6-5
clone_size: few
d_call: NA
cdr3_aa: CASSYSFGGANTEAFF
cdr3_nt: TGTGCCAGCAGTTACTCGTTCGGGGGTGCGAACACTGAAGCTTTCTTT

j_call: TRBJ2-7
v_call: TRBV10-3
clone_size: NA
d_call: NA
cdr3_aa: CAISESVGEQYF
cdr3_nt: TGTGCCATCAGTGAGTCAGTTGGGGAGCAGTACTTC

j_call: TRBJ1-1
v_call: TRBV2
clone_size: NA
d_call: NA
cdr3_aa: CASTMTDYTEAFF
cdr3_nt: TGTGCCAGCACCATGACAGACTACACTGAAGCTTTCTTT

j_call: TRBJ2-1
v_call: TRBV7-3
clone_size: NA
d_call: NA
cdr3_aa: CASSPTMGNEQFF
cdr3_nt: TGTGCCAGCAGCCCTACTATGGGCAATGAGCAGTTCTTC

j_call: TRBJ2-7
v_call: TRBV19
clone_size: once
d_call: TRBD1
cdr3_aa: CASSMQGTGKTYEQYF
cdr3_nt: TGTGCCAGTAGTATGCAAGGGACAGGCAAGACCTACGAGCAGTACTTC

j_call: TRBJ1-2
v_call: TRBV6-5
clone_size: few
d_call: NA
cdr3_aa: CASTPLGGYGYTF
cdr3_nt: TGTGCCAGCACCCCGTTGGGCGGCTATGGCTACACCTTC